This T cell receptor beta chain derives from a study of blood T cell repertoires in COVID-19 (dated by TCRdb to 2020 to 2022). Regarding the research as a whole: Collaborator samples came from the United States, Italy and Spain and covered acute and convalescent phases of COVID-19. Deeply sampled blood TCRbeta repertoires from subjects exposed to, actively infected with, or recovered from COVID-19 were included in the dataset. The samples were drawn from two sources: the first 160 participants of the ongoing ImmuneRACE study, and 1,254 subjects contributed by 6 global collaborators. Where available, HLA class I and class II types were taken from metadata supplied by the sample provider and were not determined by assay-based typing. The repertoires were released in a freely available public database meant as a resource for research on the immune response to SARS-CoV-2. Nearly every sample came with metadata listing a de-identified subject ID, COVID-19 status, age in years and sex. The prospective study material was composed of cDNA or gDNA derived from T cells, B-cell-depleted T cells, or PBMCs. The paper's findings and limits, for the study overall: How much clinical and demographic metadata was included differed by source and by participant, and the metadata was provided uncurated.

Collaborating institutions collected whole blood in K2EDTA tubes following their own protocols. For TCRbeta analysis, collaborators shipped samples in one of three forms: frozen whole blood, isolated PBMCs, or DNA extracted from either of those sample types. TCRbeta CDR3 regions were amplified from genomic DNA using the immunoSEQ Assay, a bias-controlled multiplex PCR. The paper's data handling went like this. Nucleated cell counts per sample were estimated from amplification of reference gene primers within the assay. Sequence reads were collapsed and filtered to measure the absolute abundance of every unique TCRbeta CDR3 rearrangement. For each sample, productive Simpson clonality was calculated by taking the square root of Simpson's diversity index across productive rearrangements. In TCRdb, the immuneACCESS table is reduced to in-frame sequences with V and J assigned. These tables do not hold every clone; where another copy was compared, an unresolved V gene accounts for under half, and the others remain unexplained. The V and J calls and the clone size are those of that table, but D and trimming were determined from the DNA. For this sample there are 140,000 or so clones; 80% to 90% appear just once. Over 2.5% of the sample is held by the ten biggest clonotypes.

To note about this clone: There is no known antigen for this receptor. Per-nucleotide qualities are absent, and no much larger clonotype sits a single base away.

The TCR was taken from a human donor with acute or convalescent COVID-19. The donor label of this sample is uncertain. Source material: peripheral blood.

The DNA is as follows: TGTGCCAGCAGTCACAGGGGAGTGGGGGGCACAGATACGCAGTATTTT. This codes for CASSHRGVGGTDTQYF. The sequence joins TRBV6-2 or TRBV6-3 to TRBJ2-3, and TRBD1 matches 7 of the central bases. The germline V gene provides CDR1 MNHEY and CDR2 SVGEGT. Trimming accounts for 5 bases at V and 1 base at J, while the number of junction bases matched to no gene is 9. From its cysteine to its phenylalanine, the CDR3 spans 16 amino acids. Only CDR3 DNA remains: 48 bases, in frame from the first base.